Listed below are T cell receptor beta chains from one sample, sequenced in a study of liver allograft versus peripheral blood T cells. TCRdb independently ran MiXCR on the reads; one entry per CDR3 protein. The table includes around 9,000 distinct CDR3 sequences, approximately 18% detected once. The origin of the receptors is a human patient who had a liver transplant. The graft donor may have given rise to some T cells. Both conserved end residues are part of each CDR3. A D gene is named only where the DNA matches it firmly. Clone sizes are given selectively: once, few, many, or a class where the clone is expanded.

length: 14; V: TRBV12-3/TRBV12-4; D: .; size: once; J: TRBJ2-1; CDR3: CASILGRDPNKQFF; DNA: TGTGCCAGCATTCTCGGACGTGATCCCAATAAGCAGTTCTTC
length: 13; V: TRBV6-2/TRBV6-3; D: .; size: medium-sized; J: TRBJ1-1; CDR3: CASSYEGRGLAFF; DNA: TGTGCCAGCAGTTACGAGGGGCGCGGGCTAGCTTTCTTT
length: 12; V: TRBV27; D: .; size: .; J: TRBJ2-3; CDR3: CASKTGGESQYF; DNA: TGTGCCAGCAAGACAGGCGGGGAGTCGCAGTATTTT
length: 14; V: TRBV10-2; D: .; size: few; J: TRBJ1-5; CDR3: CASSLRGRDQPQHF; DNA: TGCGCCAGCAGCTTGAGGGGGAGGGATCAGCCCCAGCATTTT
length: 14; V: TRBV25-1; D: .; size: .; J: TRBJ1-3; CDR3: CASSERGLRNTIYF; DNA: TGTGCCAGCAGTGAGCGGGGGTTGCGGAACACCATATATTTT
length: 14; V: TRBV12-3/TRBV12-4; D: TRBD1; size: few; J: TRBJ1-2; CDR3: CASSMDRGGDGYTF; DNA: TGTGCCAGCAGTATGGACAGGGGAGGGGATGGCTACACCTTC
length: 16; V: TRBV19; D: TRBD1; size: .; J: TRBJ1-5; CDR3: CASSIWDRGVDQPQHF; DNA: TGTGCCAGTAGTATCTGGGACAGGGGTGTCGATCAGCCCCAGCATTTT
length: 13; V: TRBV14; D: .; size: few; J: TRBJ1-1; CDR3: CASSPRQAYEAFF; DNA: TGTGCCAGCAGCCCCCGACAGGCATATGAAGCTTTCTTT
length: 18; V: TRBV24-1; D: .; size: .; J: TRBJ2-2; CDR3: CATSDSTLGSVYPGELFF; DNA: TGTGCCACCAGTGATTCCACTTTAGGTTCTGTGTATCCCGGGGAGCTGTTTTTT
length: 16; V: TRBV7-2; D: TRBD1; size: many; J: TRBJ2-1; CDR3: CASSFKDRGPYNEQFF; DNA: TGTGCCAGCAGCTTCAAGGACAGGGGGCCGTACAATGAGCAGTTCTTC
length: 14; V: TRBV14; D: TRBD1; size: many; J: TRBJ1-2; CDR3: CASSRTGTNYGYTF; DNA: TGTGCCAGCAGCCGGACAGGGACTAACTATGGCTACACCTTC
length: 14; V: TRBV2; D: .; size: .; J: TRBJ1-3; CDR3: CASSVDGSGNTIYF; DNA: TGTGCCAGCAGCGTCGACGGCTCTGGAAACACCATATATTTT
length: 12; V: TRBV14; D: .; size: few; J: TRBJ2-7; CDR3: CASSLDSNEQYF; DNA: TGTGCCAGCAGCCTCGACTCCAACGAGCAGTACTTC
length: 14; V: TRBV12-3/TRBV12-4; D: .; size: few; J: TRBJ1-3; CDR3: CASSQLSRSNTIYF; DNA: TGTGCCAGCAGCCAACTGAGTAGGTCAAACACCATATATTTT
length: 13; V: TRBV29-1; D: .; size: .; J: TRBJ1-5; CDR3: CSVEGSRGQPQHF; DNA: TGCAGCGTTGAAGGATCCCGGGGCCAGCCCCAGCATTTT
length: 13; V: TRBV6-6; D: .; size: medium-sized; J: TRBJ1-2; CDR3: CASSSTNRDGYTF; DNA: TGTGCCAGCAGTTCCACCAACAGGGATGGCTACACCTTC
length: 13; V: TRBV29-1; D: .; size: medium-sized; J: TRBJ2-7; CDR3: CSVEPGHSNEQYF; DNA: TGCAGCGTTGAACCGGGACACTCGAACGAGCAGTACTTC
length: 17; V: TRBV19; D: .; size: .; J: TRBJ1-4; CDR3: CASSITLVWVTNEKLFF; DNA: TGTGCCAGTAGTATCACCCTAGTCTGGGTAACTAATGAAAAACTGTTTTTT
length: 17; V: TRBV7-9; D: TRBD1; size: few; J: TRBJ2-7; CDR3: CASSLTKWGQGTYEQYF; DNA: TGTGCCAGCAGCTTAACTAAGTGGGGACAGGGCACCTACGAGCAGTACTTC
length: 16; V: TRBV20-1; D: .; size: few; J: TRBJ2-7; CDR3: CSARAEIGRTYYEQYF; DNA: TGCAGTGCTAGAGCCGAAATAGGGAGGACCTACTACGAGCAGTACTTC
length: 14; V: TRBV6-1; D: TRBD1; size: many; J: TRBJ1-2; CDR3: CASSLPVTGEGYTF; DNA: TGTGCCAGCAGTTTGCCGGTGACAGGGGAAGGCTACACCTTC
length: 19; V: TRBV12-3/TRBV12-4; D: TRBD1; size: .; J: TRBJ1-5; CDR3: CASSLSWGVTGGKNQPQHF; DNA: TGTGCCAGCAGCCTATCCTGGGGGGTGACAGGGGGCAAGAATCAGCCCCAGCATTTT
length: 10; V: TRBV29-1; D: .; size: few; J: TRBJ1-2; CDR3: CSVAAKGYTF; DNA: TGCAGCGTTGCAGCCAAGGGCTACACCTTC
length: 15; V: TRBV7-9; D: .; size: few; J: TRBJ2-7; CDR3: CASSSGLNRGDEQYF; DNA: TGTGCCAGCAGCTCAGGACTTAACAGAGGGGACGAGCAGTACTTC
length: 14; V: TRBV12-3/TRBV12-4; D: .; size: .; J: TRBJ1-2; CDR3: CASSSRSYDYGYTF; DNA: TGTGCCAGCAGTTCTCGGAGTTACGACTATGGCTACACCTTC
length: 12; V: TRBV20-1; D: .; size: .; J: TRBJ2-7; CDR3: CSARGGSYEQYF; DNA: TGCAGTGCTAGAGGGGGCTCCTACGAGCAGTACTTC
length: 12; V: TRBV29-1; D: .; size: many; J: TRBJ2-1; CDR3: CSVAPTYNEQFF; DNA: TGCAGCGTTGCCCCTACCTACAATGAGCAGTTCTTC
length: 14; V: TRBV5-6; D: .; size: .; J: TRBJ1-2; CDR3: CASCLRDLNYGYTF; DNA: TGTGCCAGCTGCCTAAGGGACTTAAACTATGGCTACACCTTC
length: 15; V: TRBV27; D: TRBD1; size: few; J: TRBJ2-7; CDR3: CASSLTLTGRNEQYF; DNA: TGTGCCAGCAGTTTAACCCTGACAGGGCGGAACGAGCAGTACTTC